A single TCR beta chain is shown here with its context. The data are from a study of T cells in Graves' hyperthyroidism and ophthalmopathy. Amplified regions were TCR beta CDR3 sequences from RNA transcripts. The HTBI primer set drove a first-round RT-PCR of the TCR CDR3. MiXCR, applied by TCRdb to the multiplex PCR reads, yields one record per CDR3 protein. The table records about 530,000 distinct CDR3 sequences, roughly 18% of them present only once. Patients were excluded for uncontrolled infection, other autoimmune disease, pregnancy or lactation. The receptor's source is a young woman with Graves' ophthalmopathy. Specimen: blood.

Here the CDR3 reads CASSRKSGQGIPRLVAGNTIYF. The CDR3 region has the DNA TGCGCCAGCAGCCGAAAAAGTGGACAGGGAATCCCCCGTTTGGTAGCCGGAAACACCATATATTTT. The V gene is TRBV4-1, the J gene TRBJ1-3; 8 bases align to TRBD1. V trimming: 4 bases; J trimming: 4 bases; junction bases outside the gene matches: 27. Germline V gene data show CDR1 as MGHRA and CDR2 as YSYEKL. This CDR3 has 22 residues.